What follows is one T cell receptor beta chain and its context. The antigen remains undetermined. Sequence at one end of the junction differs from germline and may be a read error. The data originate from a study of T cell repertoires in cytomegalovirus infection. About the study: Recently identified HLA-C-restricted and well-studied HLA-B-restricted CMV epitopes were used. An indication of both CMV infection and matching HLA type came from public TCR beta signatures. The study's findings and limits: Carriers of CMV plus the relevant HLA were identified by cumulative public TCR beta family frequency. CMV-specific HLA-C-restricted TCR beta clonotypes dominated the ex vivo response.

One entry per CDR3 protein, called by TCRdb with MiXCR from the reads. The sample contains about a million distinct CDR3 sequences, around 30% of which appear only once. Germline assignment: CDR1 SSHAT and CDR2 FNYEAQ (reference sequence). CDR3 length: 12 amino acids. The TCR sequence derives from a human donor in good health (CMV status not recorded). Some clones in this sample may be carry-over from other donors' samples. This sequence joins TRBV7-7 and TRBJ2-7; no reliable D call. The sequences come from cultured CD8+ T cells from PBMCs, collected from culture after CMV antigen stimulation. DNA for the CDR3: TGTGCTAGCAGCTTAAAGGGTGGAGAGCAGTACTTC. It encodes CASSLKGGEQYF.